Presented here are 11 T cell receptor beta chains from one specimen sequenced in a study of prognosis after radiotherapy for stage I lung cancer. Starting from genomic DNA, TCR beta CDR3 was amplified through two-round multiplex PCR. Primers (each specific to one TRBV or TRBJ gene) were used in first-round PCR. TCRdb ran MiXCR on the multiplex PCR reads and lists one entry per CDR3 protein. This repertoire shows 14,000 or so distinct CDR3 sequences, roughly 49% found once; its top ten account for 38%. Sequencing used PBMCs, obtained before or after stereotactic body radiation therapy (not recorded which). Receptor source: a donor over 45 with non-small cell lung cancer.

The rearrangement joins TRBV20-1 to TRBJ2-2, with D possibly matching TRBD2 (5 bases). Germline loops: CDR1 DFQATT, CDR2 SNEGSKA (reference sequence). The CDR3 length is 13 residues. Deletions cut 6 bases from V and 7 bases from J, with 15 bases between. DNA of the CDR3: TGCAGTGCCGTTTCTGGCGCGGGCGGGGAGCTGTTTTTT. Its protein is CSAVSGAGGELFF.

This clonotype was observed at least ten times. V gene TRBV7-9 combines with J gene TRBJ1-1; 11 bases are a match to TRBD1. The germline CDR1 and CDR2 sequences are SEHNR and FQNEAQ (reference sequence). The CDR3 is 18 residues long. V lost 4 bases and J lost 0; bases outside the gene matches: 10. Here the CDR3 reads CASSSGDRGKRMNTEAFF. CDR3 sequence (DNA): TGTGCCAGCAGCTCAGGGGACAGGGGGAAAAGAATGAACACTGAAGCTTTCTTT.

V gene TRBV11-2 combines with J gene TRBJ1-2; D unresolved. Germline assignment: CDR1 SGHAT and CDR2 FQNNGV. V was pared by 0 bases and J by 3 bases, with 14 bases between. This CDR3 contains 16 residues. The CDR3 is CASSLDPGGSYYGYTF. The CDR3, as DNA: TGTGCCAGCAGCTTAGATCCCGGAGGCAGCTACTATGGCTACACCTTC.

Points on this clonotype: This is likely a read error, given that the CDR3 carries no conserved phenylalanine or tryptophan at its end. The chain carries TRBV6-2 or TRBV6-3 and TRBJ1-1; 9 bases align to TRBD1. CDR1 and CDR2 from the germline V gene are MNHEY and SVGEGT. The V segment lost 5 bases and the J segment 0 bases; nucleotides outside the gene matches: 16. The CDR3 has 19 residues. The DNA of the CDR3 is TGTGCCAGCAGTGAACGCTGGGGAAGGACAGGGGCCATGAACACTGAAGCTTTCCTT. Its protein is CASSERWGRTGAMNTEAFL.

Note on this clonotype: A far more abundant clone sits one base away, making this likely a read error. This rearrangement joins TRBV6-4 to TRBJ2-7, with 7 bases aligning to TRBD1. The germline V gene has CDR1 MRHNA and CDR2 SNTAGT. The V segment lost 6 bases and the J segment 0 bases; nucleotides outside the gene matches: 8. The CDR3 runs 15 residues. The CDR3 sequence: CASRSGTAHSYEQYF. CDR3 in DNA: TGTGCCAGCAGGTCAGGGACAGCTCACTCCTACGAGCAGTACTTC.

V usage is TRBV15 and J usage is TRBJ2-7, with 8 bases lining up with TRBD1. Losses at the gene ends were 3 bases for V and 5 bases for J; bases not matched to a gene: 9. The CDR3 sequence is 15 residues long. From germline, CDR1 is LNHNV and CDR2 YYDKDF (reference sequence). Here the CDR3 DNA reads TGTGCCACCAGCAGGGCCGGGACAGGTGGCGACGAGCAGTACTTC. Translating gives CATSRAGTGGDEQYF.

About this clonotype itself: Relative to the germline gene, one junction end is altered; a read error may explain this. This chain links TRBV18 with TRBJ2-2, with 7 bases matching TRBD1. Germline values: CDR1 KGHSH, CDR2 LQKENI. The CDR3 has 15 amino acids. The DNA of the CDR3 is TGTGCCAGCCCACCACTCCCAGGGGGCACCGGGGAGCTGTTTTTT. Residues: CASPPLPGGTGELFF. Filled out from reference TRBV18 and TRBJ2-2, the complete variable domain reads NAGVMQNPRHLVRRRGQEARLRCSPMKGHSHVYWYRQLPEEGLKFMVYLQKENIIDESGMPKERFSAEFPKEGPSILRIQQVVRGDSAAYFCASPPLPGGTGELFFGEGSRLTVL.

Points on this clonotype: A junction end diverges from the germline sequence, so it may reflect a read error. The chain is built from TRBV9 and TRBJ2-2; D not certain. Germline loops: CDR1 SGDLS, CDR2 YYNGEE. CDR3 size: 14 residues. The CDR3 is CSSSITWSAGELFF. In DNA, the CDR3 is TGTTCCAGCTCGATCACATGGTCTGCCGGGGAGCTGTTTTTT.

Points on this clonotype: At one boundary the junction diverges from the germline segment, which might be a read error. The chain recombines TRBV14 with TRBJ2-2, with 9 bases lining up with TRBD2. This CDR3 has 15 residues. CDR1 SGHDN and CDR2 FVKESK come from the germline V gene. CDR3 nucleotides: TGTGCCAACAGCCTAGTAGCGGGAGCCACCGGGGAGCTGTTTTTT. Encoded protein: CANSLVAGATGELFF.

This clonotype was picked up many times. The chain carries TRBV6-2 or TRBV6-3 and TRBJ1-5; the match to TRBD1 covers 7 bases. CDR3 length: 14 amino acids. The germline V gene has CDR1 MNHEY and CDR2 SVGEGT. V shed 6 bases, J shed 5 bases, and the junction held 7 bases outside the gene matches. In DNA, the CDR3 is TGTGCCAGCAGCCTCGGACAGGATGATCAGCCCCAGCATTTT. It translates to CASSLGQDDQPQHF.

This clonotype was recorded a few times. This may be a read error, as it is one base from a much larger clone. The rearrangement joins TRBV20-1 to TRBJ2-7, with D tentatively TRBD1 or TRBD2 (5 bases each). CDR3 length: 13 residues. Germline V gives CDR1 DFQATT, CDR2 SNEGSKA (reference sequence). CDR3 amino acids: CSARDGNPGPENF. The CDR3 nucleotides read TGCAGTGCTAGGGATGGCAACCCGGGGCCAGAAAACTTC.